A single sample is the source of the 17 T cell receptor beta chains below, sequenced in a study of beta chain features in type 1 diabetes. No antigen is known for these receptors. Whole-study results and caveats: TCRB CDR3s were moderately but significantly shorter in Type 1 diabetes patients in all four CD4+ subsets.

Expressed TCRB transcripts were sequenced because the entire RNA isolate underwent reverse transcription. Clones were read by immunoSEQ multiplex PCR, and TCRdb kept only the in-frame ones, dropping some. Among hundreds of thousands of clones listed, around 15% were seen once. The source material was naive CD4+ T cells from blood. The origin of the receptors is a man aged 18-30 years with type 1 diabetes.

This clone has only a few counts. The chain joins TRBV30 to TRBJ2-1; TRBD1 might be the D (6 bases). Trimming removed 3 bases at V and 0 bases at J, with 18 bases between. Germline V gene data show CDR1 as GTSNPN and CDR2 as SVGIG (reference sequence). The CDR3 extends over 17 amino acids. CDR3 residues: CAWSRGQKISSYNEQFF. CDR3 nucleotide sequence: TGTGCCTGGAGCCGAGGACAGAAAATAAGCTCCTACAATGAGCAGTTCTTC.

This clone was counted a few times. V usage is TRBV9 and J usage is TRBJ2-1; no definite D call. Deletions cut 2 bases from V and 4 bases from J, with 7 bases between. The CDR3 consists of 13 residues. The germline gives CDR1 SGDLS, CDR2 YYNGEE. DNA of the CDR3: TGTGCCAGCAGCGTCGGAGCTTACAATGAGCAGTTCTTC. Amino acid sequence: CASSVGAYNEQFF.

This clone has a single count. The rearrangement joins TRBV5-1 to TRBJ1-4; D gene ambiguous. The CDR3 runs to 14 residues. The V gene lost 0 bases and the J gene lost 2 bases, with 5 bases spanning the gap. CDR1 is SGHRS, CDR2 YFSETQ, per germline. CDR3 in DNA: TGCGCCAGCAGCTTGGGGTCGACTAATGAAAAACTGTTTTTT. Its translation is CASSLGSTNEKLFF.

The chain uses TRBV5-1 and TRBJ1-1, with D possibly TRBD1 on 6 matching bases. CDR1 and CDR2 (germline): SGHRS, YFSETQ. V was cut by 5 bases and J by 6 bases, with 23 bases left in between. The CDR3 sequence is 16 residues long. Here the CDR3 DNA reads TGCGCCAGCAGATGGGGGCCCGGGACTACCCCTCCTGAAGCTTTCTTT. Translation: CASRWGPGTTPPEAFF.

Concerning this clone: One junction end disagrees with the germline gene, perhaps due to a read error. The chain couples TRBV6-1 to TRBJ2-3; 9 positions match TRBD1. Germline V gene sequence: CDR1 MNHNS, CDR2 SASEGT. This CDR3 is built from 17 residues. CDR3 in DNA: TGTGCCATCAGTGAGTTCCAATGGGGACAGGGCCCAGATACGCAGTATTTT. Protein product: CAISEFQWGQGPDTQYF.

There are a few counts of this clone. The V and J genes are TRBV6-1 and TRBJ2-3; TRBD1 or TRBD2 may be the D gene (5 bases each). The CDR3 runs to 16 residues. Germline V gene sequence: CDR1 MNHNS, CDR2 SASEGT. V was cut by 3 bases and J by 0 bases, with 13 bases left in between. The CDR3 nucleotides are TGTGCCAGCAGTGACCCCGGGACGGCTAGCACAGATACGCAGTATTTT. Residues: CASSDPGTASTDTQYF.

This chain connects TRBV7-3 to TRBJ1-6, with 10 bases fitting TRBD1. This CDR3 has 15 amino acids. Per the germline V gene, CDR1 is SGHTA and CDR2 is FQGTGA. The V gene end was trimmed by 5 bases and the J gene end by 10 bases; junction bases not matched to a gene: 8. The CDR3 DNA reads TGTGCCAGCAGCCTATTAGGACAGGGGGACTCACCCCTCCACTTT. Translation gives CASSLLGQGDSPLHF.

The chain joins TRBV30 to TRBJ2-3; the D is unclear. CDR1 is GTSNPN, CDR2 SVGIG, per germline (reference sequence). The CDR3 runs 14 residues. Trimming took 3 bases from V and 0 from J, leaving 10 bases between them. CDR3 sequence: CAWRRHLSTDTQYF. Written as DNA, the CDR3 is TGTGCCTGGAGGAGGCACCTTAGCACAGATACGCAGTATTTT.

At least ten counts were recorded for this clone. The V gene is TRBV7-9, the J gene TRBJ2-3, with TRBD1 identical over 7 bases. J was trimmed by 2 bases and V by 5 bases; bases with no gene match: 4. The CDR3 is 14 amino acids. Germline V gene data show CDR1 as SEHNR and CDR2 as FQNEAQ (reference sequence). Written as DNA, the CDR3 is TGTGCCAGCAGCCTGGGACAGTACACAGATACGCAGTATTTT. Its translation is CASSLGQYTDTQYF.

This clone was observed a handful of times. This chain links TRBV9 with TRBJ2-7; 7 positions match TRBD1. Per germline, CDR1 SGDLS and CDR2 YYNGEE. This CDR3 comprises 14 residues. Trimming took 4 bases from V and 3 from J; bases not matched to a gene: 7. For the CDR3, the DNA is TGTGCCAGCAGCCTTGGGACAGCAAACTACGAGCAGTACTTC. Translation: CASSLGTANYEQYF.

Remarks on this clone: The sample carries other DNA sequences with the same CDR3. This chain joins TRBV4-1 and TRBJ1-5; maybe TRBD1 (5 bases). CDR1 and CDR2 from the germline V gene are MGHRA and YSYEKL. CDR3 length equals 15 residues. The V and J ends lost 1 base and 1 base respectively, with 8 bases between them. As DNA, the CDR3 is TGCGCCAGCAGCCAAGGTCGGGACAGCAATCAGCCCCAGCATTTT. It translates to CASSQGRDSNQPQHF.

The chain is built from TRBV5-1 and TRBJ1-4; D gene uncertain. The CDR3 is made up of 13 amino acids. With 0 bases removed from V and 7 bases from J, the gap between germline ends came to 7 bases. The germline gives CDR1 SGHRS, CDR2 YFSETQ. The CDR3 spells CASSLDGGEKLFF. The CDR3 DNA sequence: TGCGCCAGCAGCTTGGACGGTGGTGAAAAACTGTTTTTT.

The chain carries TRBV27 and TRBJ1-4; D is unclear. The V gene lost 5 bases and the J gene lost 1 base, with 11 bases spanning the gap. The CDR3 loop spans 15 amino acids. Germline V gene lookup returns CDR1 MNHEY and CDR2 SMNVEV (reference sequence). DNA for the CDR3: TGTGCCAGCAGTCCCTCGTTGGGAACTAATGAAAAACTGTTTTTT. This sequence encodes CASSPSLGTNEKLFF.

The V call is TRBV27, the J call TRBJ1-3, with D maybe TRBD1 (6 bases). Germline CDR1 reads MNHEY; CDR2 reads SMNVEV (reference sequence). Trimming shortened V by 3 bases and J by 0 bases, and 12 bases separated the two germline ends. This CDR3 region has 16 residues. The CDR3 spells CASSFVGGRSGNTIYF. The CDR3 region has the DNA TGTGCCAGCAGTTTTGTCGGGGGCCGCTCTGGAAACACCATATATTTT.

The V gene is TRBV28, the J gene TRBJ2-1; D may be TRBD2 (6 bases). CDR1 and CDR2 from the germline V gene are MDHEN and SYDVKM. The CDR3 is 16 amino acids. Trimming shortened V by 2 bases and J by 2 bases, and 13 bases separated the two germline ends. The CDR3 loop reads CASSLPPGDPYNEQFF. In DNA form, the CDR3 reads TGTGCCAGCAGTTTACCACCGGGGGACCCCTACAATGAGCAGTTCTTC.

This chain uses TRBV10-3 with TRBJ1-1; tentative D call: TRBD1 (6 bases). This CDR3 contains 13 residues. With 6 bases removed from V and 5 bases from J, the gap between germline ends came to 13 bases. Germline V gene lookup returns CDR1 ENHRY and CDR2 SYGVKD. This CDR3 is CAIRGWGRTEAFF. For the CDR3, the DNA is TGTGCCATCAGGGGGTGGGGGCGGACTGAAGCTTTCTTT.

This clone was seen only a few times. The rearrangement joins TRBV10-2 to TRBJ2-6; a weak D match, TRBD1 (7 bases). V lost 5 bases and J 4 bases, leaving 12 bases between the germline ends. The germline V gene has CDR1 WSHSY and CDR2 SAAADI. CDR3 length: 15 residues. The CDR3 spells CASSRAGQGANVLTF. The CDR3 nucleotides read TGCGCCAGCAGTCGCGCGGGACAGGGGGCCAACGTCCTGACTTTC.